This T cell receptor beta chain was obtained from a study of TIL therapy for anti-PD-1-resistant metastatic lung cancer. Turning to the study itself: Median tumor PD-L1 proportion score was approximately 6.3%.

The libraries were made with immunoSEQ v3. Assay used: immunoSEQ multiplex PCR; TCRdb lists only in-frame clones, some missing. The table records 50,000 or so clones, around 64% of them present only once. CDR1 and CDR2 (germline): LNHDA, SQIVND (reference sequence). The CDR3 covers 15 residues. V shed 3 bases, J shed 4 bases, and the junction held 7 bases outside the gene matches. The time point was: pre-treatment sample, taken before nivolumab and TIL therapy. Most excised metastases sampled were pleural nodules or supraclavicular lymph nodes. The chain is built from TRBV19 and TRBJ1-2; TRBD1 matches at 8 bases. The receptor comes from a person aged 25-80 years with non-small cell lung cancer. The sample in question was tumor tissue, obtained at baseline. The CDR3 sequence: CASSMGGTGAYGYTF. The CDR3 DNA is TGTGCCAGTAGTATGGGCGGGACAGGCGCCTATGGCTACACCTTC.